This note documents a single T cell receptor (beta chain) sequence. Its specificity is not known. Some clones are missing from TCRdb's copy, which holds only in-frame ones; the method was immunoSEQ multiplex PCR. The table records about 200,000 clones, about 93% of them present only once. The germline V gene has CDR1 SGHTA and CDR2 FQGNSA. There are 13 residues in the CDR3. This record belongs to a study of T cell responses to AZD1222 COVID-19 vaccine. The study's findings and limits: Females made up more of the donors, who were largely white British, and clonal diversity may have come out too low. Repertoire samples came only from after the peak T cell response.

This specimen was peripheral blood, taken 28 days after the second AZD1222 dose. The chain uses TRBV7-2 and TRBJ2-7; D gene uncertain. The sequence came from an adult who received the AZD1222 COVID-19 vaccine. This CDR3 is CASGRRGSYEQYF. The CDR3 DNA is TGTGCATCCGGTCGCCGAGGCTCCTACGAGCAGTACTTC.